The present entry profiles one T cell receptor beta chain with its context. This record belongs to a study of blood T cell repertoires in COVID-19. Produced via immunoSEQ multiplex PCR; TCRdb's table is partial and in-frame only. Of 200,000 to 300,000 clones in the sample, roughly 84% were seen once. From germline, CDR1 is MNHEY and CDR2 SMNVEV (reference sequence). The CDR3 has 15 amino acids. The V end lost 4 bases, the J end lost 2 bases, and 9 bases lay between the germline ends. The sample was peripheral blood. This sequence joins TRBV27 and TRBJ2-6; tentatively, D is TRBD2 (6 bases). This sequence was found in a man between 60 and 75 years old with acute or convalescent COVID-19. The CDR3: CASSSWGAGANVLTF. CDR3 DNA: TGTGCCAGCAGTTCGTGGGGGGCTGGGGCCAACGTCCTGACTTTC.